This T cell receptor (beta chain) was captured by sequencing in a study of T cells in Graves' hyperthyroidism and ophthalmopathy. Notes on the study in general: In the analysis, a 13 V-J model separated ophthalmopathy from stable hyperthyroidism.

Between the trimmed V and J ends, which lost 5 bases and 4 bases, there was a span of 11 bases. From germline, CDR1 is SGHTA and CDR2 FQGNSA. This CDR3 comprises 13 residues. This clonotype was detected many times. Its cognate antigen is unknown. The CDR3 regions of TCR beta were amplified from RNA transcripts. HTBI primers drove first-round RT-PCR of the TCR CDR3. MiXCR, run by TCRdb on the multiplex PCR reads, gives a single entry per CDR3 protein. This repertoire shows some 600,000 distinct CDR3 sequences, approximately 14% found once; its top ten account for under 7%. The source is a woman aged 30 to 39 with Graves' hyperthyroidism that later progressed to Graves' ophthalmopathy. The chain couples TRBV7-2 to TRBJ2-5, with D possibly being TRBD2 (5 bases). The sequencing sample was made of blood. CDR3 sequence reads: CASSLGSRETQYF. CDR3 sequence (DNA): TGTGCCAGCAGCCTTGGGAGCAGAGAGACCCAGTACTTC.